This T cell receptor (beta chain) was profiled in a study of control samples from healthy donors and cancer patients. Trimming cost V 5 bases and J 4 bases, with 8 bases left between them. The CDR3 length is 12 residues. Only in-frame clones appear in the TCRdb table, and some are missing; sequencing was by immunoSEQ multiplex PCR. This table has 190,000 or so clones, just under 95% appearing once. This chain uses TRBV12-3 or TRBV12-4 with TRBJ1-2; D remains unclear. The receptor's source is a young man in good health. The sample comprised blood. Written as DNA, the CDR3 is TGTGCCAGCAGTGGGTGGATCTATGGCTACACCTTC. It translates to CASSGWIYGYTF.